These 25 T cell receptor beta chains came from one sample sequenced in a study of T cells in Graves' hyperthyroidism and ophthalmopathy. From RNA transcripts, TCR beta CDR3 regions were amplified. The HTBI set primed first-round TCR CDR3 RT-PCR. TCRdb recomputed calls from the multiplex PCR reads with MiXCR, one row per CDR3 protein. The top ten clones hold 15% to 20% of a sample with hundreds of thousands of distinct CDR3 sequences, approximately 15% of them seen once. The sample was blood. The source of these receptors is a woman between 18 and 29 years old with Graves' hyperthyroidism.

In this sample, this clonotype turned up many times. The V gene is TRBV6-2 or TRBV6-3, the J gene TRBJ2-5; 10 nucleotides match TRBD2. V gave up 2 bases and J gave up 5 bases; unmatched junction bases: 14. The CDR3 contains 18 residues. Germline CDR1 and CDR2: MNHEY and SVGEGT. The CDR3 region has the DNA TGTGCCAGCAGTTACGGGTTGGCTAGCGGGGGCCCAGGGGAGACCCAGTACTTC. Protein sequence: CASSYGLASGGPGETQYF.

This clonotype was detected only a few times. This chain's CDR3 is CASSLDGGAGKIAAFF. The CDR3 DNA follows: TGTGCCAGCAGCTTAGACGGGGGGGCAGGGAAGATAGCAGCTTTCTTT. The gene calls are TRBV7-2 and TRBJ1-1; weak D call: TRBD1 (6 bases). The length of the CDR3 is 16 residues. Germline V gene lookup returns CDR1 SGHTA and CDR2 FQGNSA. Trimming took 1 base from V and 10 from J, leaving 22 bases between them.

This chain links TRBV30 with TRBJ2-7; TRBD1 agrees at 7 bases. V shed 4 bases and J 4 bases; nucleotides not matched to a gene: 4. The CDR3 loop spans 12 amino acids. Germline lookup yields CDR1 GTSNPN and CDR2 SVGIG (reference sequence). CDR3 nucleotides: TGTGCCTGGAACAGGGGAGAATACGAGCAGTACTTC. The encoded protein is CAWNRGEYEQYF.

This clonotype was observed many times. V gene TRBV5-5 combines with J gene TRBJ1-2; D is uncertain. CDR3 length equals 14 residues. Trimming pared 3 bases from V and 2 bases from J, leaving 11 bases between. From germline, CDR1 is SGHKS and CDR2 YYEKEE (reference sequence). CDR3 loop: CASSSRRENYGYTF. CDR3 nucleotides: TGTGCCAGCAGCTCCAGGAGGGAGAACTATGGCTACACCTTC.

The chain combines TRBV24-1 with TRBJ2-1; D remains ambiguous. V lost 5 bases to trimming and J lost 5 bases, with 15 bases between them. CDR1 is KGHDR and CDR2 is SFDVKD in the germline V gene. The CDR3 has 15 residues. DNA for the CDR3: TGTGCCACCAGTGTTCAGCCCGCTATCAACAATGAGCAGTTCTTC. Protein sequence: CATSVQPAINNEQFF.

The chain carries TRBV7-9 and TRBJ1-2; D ambiguous. The CDR3 totals 12 residues. Trimming cost V 5 bases and J 4 bases, with 8 bases left between them. Germline CDR1 is SEHNR and CDR2 is FQNEAQ (reference sequence). CDR3 amino acids: CASSSLGYGYTF. CDR3 nucleotide sequence: TGTGCCAGCAGCAGCCTTGGCTATGGCTACACCTTC.

The chain is built from TRBV6-1 and TRBJ2-5, with D possibly TRBD1 on 6 matching bases. The CDR3 loop spans 15 amino acids. Germline V CDR1 and CDR2: MNHNS, SASEGT. V lost 8 bases to trimming and J lost 0 bases, with 16 bases between them. In DNA form, the CDR3 reads TGTGCCAGCTCCCTCAAGACAGGCGACCAAGAGACCCAGTACTTC. It encodes CASSLKTGDQETQYF.

CDR3 in amino acids: CASSEGTARNTEAFF. CDR3 nucleotides: TGTGCCAGCAGTGAGGGGACGGCGAGGAACACTGAAGCTTTCTTT. J is TRBJ1-1 and V is TRBV27, with D perhaps matching TRBD1 (5 bases). The CDR3 consists of 15 residues. Germline assignment: CDR1 MNHEY and CDR2 SMNVEV (reference sequence). V shed 5 bases and J shed 1 base, with 14 bases lying between them.

Many counts were recorded for this clonotype. The CDR3 region is CSARDQVVLPDTQYF. The CDR3 DNA reads TGCAGTGCTAGAGATCAGGTAGTTCTGCCAGATACGCAGTATTTT. V usage is TRBV20-1 and J usage is TRBJ2-3; D is undetermined. CDR1 and CDR2 (germline): DFQATT, SNEGSKA (reference sequence). This CDR3 spans 15 amino acids. V shed 0 bases and J shed 4 bases, with 14 bases lying between them.

The V gene is TRBV7-9, the J gene TRBJ1-6; 10 bases fit TRBD1. The V gene's germline CDR1 is SEHNR and CDR2 FQNEAQ (reference sequence). This CDR3 comprises 15 residues. J lost 7 bases, V lost 6 bases, and 6 bases had no gene match. The CDR3 protein is CASRDGTGVNSPLHF. DNA for the CDR3: TGTGCCAGCAGAGACGGGACAGGGGTCAATTCACCCCTCCACTTT.

Note on this clonotype: A much larger clone differs by one base, so this may be a read error. The chain couples TRBV7-2 to TRBJ2-7; 7 bases line up with TRBD1. The germline V gene has CDR1 SGHTA and CDR2 FQGNSA. CDR3 length: 14 amino acids. For the CDR3, the DNA is TGTGCCGGCAGCCCCTACAGGGGAACCTACGAGCAGTACTTC. This gives the protein CAGSPYRGTYEQYF.

This clonotype was detected a few times. This chain connects TRBV20-1 to TRBJ1-5; TRBD1 might be the D (5 bases). The V gene lost 6 bases and the J gene lost 2 bases, with 17 bases spanning the gap. The CDR3 is 15 residues long. Germline-derived CDR1 and CDR2 are DFQATT and SNEGSKA (reference sequence). For the CDR3, the DNA is TGCAGTGCCACTACCAGACTGGGGGGCAATCAGCCCCAGCATTTT. Protein sequence: CSATTRLGGNQPQHF.

This clonotype was picked up a small number of times. The chain is built from TRBV20-1 and TRBJ1-3; D might be TRBD1 (6 bases). CDR1 and CDR2 (germline): DFQATT, SNEGSKA (reference sequence). CDR3 length: 15 amino acids. Trimming left V 1 base short and J 1 base short, with 11 bases between. The CDR3 spells CSARGRRGSGNTIYF. The CDR3 nucleotides read TGCAGTGCTAGAGGGCGGAGGGGGTCTGGAAACACCATATATTTT.

This clonotype was observed at least ten times. The chain carries TRBV11-1 and TRBJ2-7; 9 bases line up with TRBD2. Trimming cost V 5 bases and J 1 base; bases outside gene matches: 3. From germline, CDR1 is SGHAT and CDR2 FQDESV (reference sequence). The CDR3 runs to 14 residues. The CDR3 DNA reads as TGTGCCAGCAGCCGTGGACTAGCGTCCTACGAGCAGTACTTC. Its protein product is CASSRGLASYEQYF.

This clonotype was found a few times. The chain carries TRBV10-1 and TRBJ2-5; 10 positions match TRBD2. CDR3 length: 17 amino acids. V lost 0 bases to trimming and J lost 5 bases; unmatched junction nucleotides: 9. Germline V gene sequence: CDR1 WNHNN, CDR2 SYGVQD (reference sequence). CDR3 region: CASSESWASGSSETQYF. CDR3 coding DNA: TGCGCCAGCAGTGAGTCCTGGGCTAGCGGGAGCAGCGAGACCCAGTACTTC.

This clonotype turned up a few times. The genes are TRBV19 and TRBJ2-1, with TRBD1 identical over 9 bases. V trimming: 3 bases; J trimming: 5 bases; junction bases outside the gene matches: 23. CDR1 LNHDA and CDR2 SQIVND come from the germline V gene (reference sequence). CDR3 length: 21 residues. The CDR3 nucleotides read TGTGCCAGTAGTATTCGGCGGGGCAACCTCCGGGGACAGGGAGAAGACAATGAGCAGTTCTTC. It translates to CASSIRRGNLRGQGEDNEQFF.

The chain carries TRBV6-1 and TRBJ2-5, with 14 bases fitting TRBD2. CDR1 and CDR2 from the germline V gene are MNHNS and SASEGT. The CDR3 runs to 14 residues. The ends lost 6 bases at V and 5 bases at J; junction bases unmatched: 2. The CDR3 sequence: CASRRTSGGETQYF. The CDR3 coding sequence is TGTGCCAGCAGGAGGACTAGCGGGGGGGAGACCCAGTACTTC.

This clonotype was picked up a small number of times. CDR3 bases: TGTGCCACCAGCAGGATTGGGGGCACCGGGGAGCTGTTTTTT. Translating gives CATSRIGGTGELFF. The chain is built from TRBV15 and TRBJ2-2, with D perhaps being TRBD1 or TRBD2 (5 bases each). V dropped 3 bases and J dropped 4 bases, with 9 bases sitting between them. Germline V gene data show CDR1 as LNHNV and CDR2 as YYDKDF (reference sequence). The length of the CDR3 is 14 residues.

This chain joins TRBV6-4 and TRBJ2-5; possibly TRBD1 for D (7 bases). CDR3 size: 16 residues. The V gene's germline CDR1 is MRHNA and CDR2 SNTAGT. V lost 1 base and J 4 bases, leaving 16 bases between the germline ends. This chain's CDR3 is CASSDWQGGPGETQYF. CDR3 bases: TGTGCCAGCAGTGACTGGCAGGGGGGCCCCGGAGAGACCCAGTACTTC.

In its sample, this clonotype was seen many times. The CDR3 here is CASSTGLAVQETQYF. The CDR3 DNA sequence: TGTGCCAGCAGCACGGGACTAGCGGTACAAGAGACCCAGTACTTC. The gene calls are TRBV7-9 and TRBJ2-5; 11 bases are a match to TRBD2. Losses at the gene ends were 5 bases for V and 2 bases for J; bases not matched to a gene: 4. Germline CDR1 and CDR2: SEHNR and FQNEAQ (reference sequence). The CDR3 totals 15 residues.

Note on this clonotype: A read error may explain this, as a much larger clone is one base away. The chain recombines TRBV5-1 with TRBJ2-4; D call uncertain. The V and J ends lost 2 bases and 13 bases respectively, with 22 bases between them. Germline loops: CDR1 SGHRS, CDR2 YFSETQ. CDR3 length: 15 residues. The CDR3 here is CASSLGDRDESMQYF. DNA for the CDR3: TGCGCCAGCAGCTTAGGTGATAGGGATGAAAGCATGCAGTACTTC.

Many counts were recorded for this clonotype. V usage is TRBV5-5 and J usage is TRBJ2-3; D gene unclear. The CDR3 is 14 residues long. In germline, CDR1 is SGHKS, CDR2 YYEKEE (reference sequence). Trimming cost V 0 bases and J 6 bases, with 11 bases left between them. CDR3 sequence: CASSLEGPPDTQYF. The CDR3 bases are TGTGCCAGCAGCTTGGAAGGCCCGCCCGATACGCAGTATTTT.

A few counts support this clonotype. The chain recombines TRBV15 with TRBJ1-1; maybe TRBD1 (6 bases). The CDR3 covers 14 residues. V lost 0 bases and J 3 bases, leaving 8 bases between the germline ends. Per the germline V gene, CDR1 is LNHNV and CDR2 is YYDKDF (reference sequence). Written as DNA, the CDR3 is TGTGCCACCAGCAGAGATAAGGGGGACACTGAAGCTTTCTTT. Translation: CATSRDKGDTEAFF.

The chain combines TRBV5-1 with TRBJ1-6; D is possibly TRBD1 (6 bases). The CDR3 has 14 amino acids. Looked up from germline, CDR1 is SGHRS and CDR2 is YFSETQ. Trimming left V 2 bases short and J 8 bases short, with 11 bases between. The CDR3: CASSFRGADSPLHF. The CDR3 DNA reads as TGCGCCAGCAGCTTTCGGGGGGCAGATTCACCCCTCCACTTT. The entire variable domain, with the rest obtained from reference TRBV5-1 and TRBJ1-6, is as follows: KAGVTQTPRYLIKTRGQQVTLSCSPISGHRSVSWYQQTPGQGLQFLFEYFSETQRNKGNFPGRFSGRQFSNSRSEMNVSTLELGDSALYLCASSFRGADSPLHFGNGTRLTVT.

The genes are TRBV9 and TRBJ1-1; tentative D call: TRBD1 (6 bases). The CDR3 runs to 14 residues. Trimming removed 1 base at V and 2 bases at J, with 9 bases between. Looked up from germline, CDR1 is SGDLS and CDR2 is YYNGEE. The CDR3 DNA reads as TGTGCCAGCAGCGTACTGGACAGAAACACTGAAGCTTTCTTT. Encoded protein: CASSVLDRNTEAFF.